This TCR beta chain was obtained from a study of OX40 agonist ivuxolimab in advanced cancers. Overall study: Patients were treated with ivuxolimab, an agonistic anti-OX40 (CD134) antibody. 30% to 40% of patients had received prior checkpoint inhibitor therapy. Whole-study findings and limits: Some of the nonresponding patients also showed low levels of normalized T-cell clonal expansion. CD4+ and CD8+ T cells in blood underwent clonal expansion by week 6 at 0.1 to 3.0 mg/kg.

TCRdb's table, derived via immunoSEQ multiplex PCR, lists solely in-frame clones and lacks some. The table has tens of thousands of clones, roughly 80% seen once. A word on this clone: Its specificity is not known.

This CDR3 contains 16 residues. After removal of 1 base from V and 4 bases from J, the junction contained 6 bases not matched to a gene. Per the germline V gene, CDR1 is SGHRS and CDR2 is YFSETQ. The TCR sequence derives from an adult with an advanced solid tumor such as melanoma, head and neck, liver or kidney cancer. The chain employs TRBV5-1 and TRBJ1-3; 9 bases line up with TRBD1. The specimen comprised CD4+ or CD8+ T cells sorted from blood, sampled in a trial of the OX40 agonist ivuxolimab. CDR3 nucleotides: TGCGCCAGCAGCTTGACAGGGGGCACAGGAGGAAACACCATATATTTT. Protein product: CASSLTGGTGGNTIYF. The variable domain in full, with the rest retrieved from reference TRBV5-1 and TRBJ1-3, is KAGVTQTPRYLIKTRGQQVTLSCSPISGHRSVSWYQQTPGQGLQFLFEYFSETQRNKGNFPGRFSGRQFSNSRSEMNVSTLELGDSALYLCASSLTGGTGGNTIYFGEGSWLTVV.